This entry lists 4 T cell receptor beta chains sequenced from one sample in a study of blood T cell repertoires in COVID-19. Repertoires were generated with immunoSEQ multiplex PCR, while TCRdb's copy carries only in-frame clones and drops some. There are tens of thousands of clones in the sample; around 87% occur only once, and roughly 44% lies in the top ten. Sequences were obtained from peripheral blood. These receptors originate from a human donor in a cohort sampled during active COVID-19.

This chain connects TRBV24-1 to TRBJ2-1, with 9 bases lining up with TRBD2. The CDR3 is 15 residues long. Germline V gives CDR1 KGHDR, CDR2 SFDVKD. J gave up 5 bases and V 3 bases, and 4 bases lay outside the gene matches. As DNA, the CDR3 is TGTGCCACCAGTGATGAGGCGGGGGGGAACAATGAGCAGTTCTTC. Protein: CATSDEAGGNNEQFF.

The chain is built from TRBV5-1 and TRBJ1-1; D call uncertain. Germline V gene data show CDR1 as SGHRS and CDR2 as YFSETQ. This CDR3 comprises 13 residues. V was shortened by 4 bases and J by 7 bases, with 14 bases between the two germline ends. The CDR3: CASSPQGRGEAFF. CDR3 DNA sequence: TGCGCCAGCAGCCCCCAAGGGCGGGGTGAAGCTTTCTTT.

This clone was seen a handful of times. The chain is built from TRBV27 and TRBJ1-6, with TRBD1 matching over 7 bases. The CDR3 is 18 residues long. CDR1 and CDR2 (germline): MNHEY, SMNVEV (reference sequence). The V segment lost 2 bases and the J segment 9 bases; nucleotides outside the gene matches: 16. Written as DNA, the CDR3 is TGTGCCAGCAGTTTAAACCCTCCGACAGGGCTTCGTGGTTCACCCCTCCACTTT. It translates to CASSLNPPTGLRGSPLHF.

The chain uses TRBV3-1 (or the pseudogene TRBV3-2) and TRBJ2-2; 8 bases map to TRBD2. This CDR3 has 17 amino acids. Trimming cost V 1 base and J 3 bases; bases outside gene matches: 7. Per the germline V gene, CDR1 is LGHDT and CDR2 is YNNKEL (reference sequence). The CDR3 reads CASSQVWRGAYTGELFF. In nucleotides, the CDR3 is TGTGCCAGCAGCCAAGTGTGGCGGGGGGCATACACCGGGGAGCTGTTTTTT.